This T cell receptor beta chain was captured in a study of response to subunit inactivated influenza vaccine. With regard to this clonotype: The antigen remains unidentified.

A single record per CDR3 protein comes from TCRdb applying MiXCR to the RT-PCR reads. The sample records approximately 300,000 distinct CDR3 sequences, 22% being singletons. The V and J ends lost 8 bases and 5 bases, in that order; junction bases with no gene match: 6. Looked up from germline, CDR1 is LNHDA and CDR2 is SQIVND (reference sequence). There are 13 residues in the CDR3. Overall study findings and caveats: Few new T cells, the authors suggested, are recruited by each seasonal influenza vaccination.

This sample comprised PBMCs from blood, obtained less than 22 months after vaccination. This TCR derives from a man aged 50-75 years who received an inactivated influenza vaccine. This chain connects TRBV19 to TRBJ1-2; 9 bases map to TRBD1. CDR3 in amino acids: CASSTGTGYGYTF. CDR3 DNA sequence: TGTGCCAGTTCCACCGGGACAGGGTATGGCTACACCTTC. The variable domain in full, completed from reference TRBV19 and TRBJ1-2, reads DGGITQSPKYLFRKEGQNVTLSCEQNLNHDAMYWYRQDPGQGLRLIYYSQIVNDFQKGDIAEGYSVSREKKESFPLTVTSAQKNPTAFYLCASSTGTGYGYTFGSGTRLTVV.